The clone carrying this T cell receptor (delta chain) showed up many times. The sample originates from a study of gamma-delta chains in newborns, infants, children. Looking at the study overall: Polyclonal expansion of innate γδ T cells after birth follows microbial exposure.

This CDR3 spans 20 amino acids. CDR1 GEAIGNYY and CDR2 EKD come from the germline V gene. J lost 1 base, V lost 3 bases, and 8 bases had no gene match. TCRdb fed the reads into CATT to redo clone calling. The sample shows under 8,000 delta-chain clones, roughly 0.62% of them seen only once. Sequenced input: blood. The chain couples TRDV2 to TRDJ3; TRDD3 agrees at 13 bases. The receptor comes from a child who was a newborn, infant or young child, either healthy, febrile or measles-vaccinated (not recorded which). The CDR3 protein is CACDLLLGDTRSWDTRQMFF. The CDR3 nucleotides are TGTGCCTGTGACCTCCTACTGGGGGATACGCGATCCTGGGACACCCGACAGATGTTTTTC.